This TCR beta chain was found in a study of blood T cell repertoires in COVID-19. Repertoires were generated with immunoSEQ multiplex PCR, while TCRdb's copy carries only in-frame clones and drops some. This table holds around 250,000 clones, about nine tenths found once. V lost 9 bases and J 0 bases, leaving 15 bases between the germline ends. The germline V gene encodes CDR1 SGHNT and CDR2 YENEEA. The CDR3 sequence is 15 residues long. The V call is TRBV11-3, the J call TRBJ2-1, with D perhaps matching TRBD2 (6 bases). The sequenced sample was peripheral blood. This sequence originates from a man in his forties or fifties with active or convalescent COVID-19. CDR3 protein: CASRGSGSSYNEQFF. The CDR3 nucleotides read TGTGCCAGTCGAGGTAGCGGTAGCTCCTACAATGAGCAGTTCTTC.